A selection of T cell receptor beta chains follows, all from one sample in a study of cytotoxic CD8 clonotypes in ibrutinib-treated CLL. Some clones are missing from TCRdb's copy, which holds only in-frame ones; the method was immunoSEQ multiplex PCR. The sample includes over 100,000 clones, 70% to 90% seen only once; the top ten take approximately 2%. The sequences come from PBMCs, collected after 24 months of ibrutinib treatment. Receptors were obtained from a human donor with chronic lymphocytic leukemia. Each CDR3 is given with its conserved first and last residue. The D gene is left open where the match is weak. Part of the rows lack a size; the others show once, few, many or a class for expanded clones.

DNA: TGCAGCGTCTCTACAGCAAACAATCAGCCCCAGCATTTT
CDR3: CSVSTANNQPQHF
size: -
D: -
V: TRBV29-1
J: TRBJ1-5

DNA: TGTGCCAGCACTAGCGTAGAGACCCAGTACTTC
CDR3: CASTSVETQYF
size: -
D: -
V: TRBV2
J: TRBJ2-5

DNA: TGTGCCAGCAGCTCGACAGGGGGCATTTACGAGCAGTACTTC
CDR3: CASSSTGGIYEQYF
size: -
D: TRBD1
V: TRBV11-2
J: TRBJ2-7

DNA: TGTGCCAGCAGTTTAAAAGGGGAAATCTATGGCTACACCTTC
CDR3: CASSLKGEIYGYTF
size: -
D: -
V: TRBV27
J: TRBJ1-2

DNA: TGTGCCAGCTCACCCTCTGAACTAGCGGGAGGTGGCGGTGAGCAGTTCTTC
CDR3: CASSPSELAGGGGEQFF
size: -
D: TRBD2
V: TRBV18
J: TRBJ2-1

DNA: TGTGCCAGCAGTGGGGGGGTCGATGAGCAGTTCTTC
CDR3: CASSGGVDEQFF
size: -
D: TRBD2
V: TRBV11-1
J: TRBJ2-1

DNA: TGTGCCAGCAGCTCCCACGTAGGGTGGCGGGGCACCCCTAGCACAGATACGCAGTATTTT
CDR3: CASSSHVGWRGTPSTDTQYF
size: -
D: -
V: TRBV7-3
J: TRBJ2-3

DNA: TGTGCCAGCAGCTTAAAGGCGGGATTGGGTACAGATACGCAGTATTTT
CDR3: CASSLKAGLGTDTQYF
size: -
D: -
V: TRBV11-3
J: TRBJ2-3

DNA: TGTGCCAGCAGCGTAGATCCCGACAGGGCGAGTTCACCCCTCCACTTT
CDR3: CASSVDPDRASSPLHF
size: -
D: TRBD1
V: TRBV9
J: TRBJ1-6

DNA: TGTGCCAGCAGCCCCCGCGGGGGGACCTACGAGCAGTACTTC
CDR3: CASSPRGGTYEQYF
size: -
D: TRBD2
V: TRBV6-5
J: TRBJ2-7

DNA: TGTGCCAGCAGGGATCGGTACGAGCAGTACTTC
CDR3: CASRDRYEQYF
size: -
D: -
V: TRBV2
J: TRBJ2-7

DNA: TGTGCCAGTAACAGGGCGAACACCGGGGAGCTGTTTTTT
CDR3: CASNRANTGELFF
size: -
D: -
V: TRBV19
J: TRBJ2-2

DNA: TGCGCCAGCAGTGATACGGGGACTAGCGATTTCGGGGAGCTGTTTTTT
CDR3: CASSDTGTSDFGELFF
size: -
D: TRBD2
V: TRBV10-2
J: TRBJ2-2

DNA: TGTGCCTGGAGTGCCGGGACAGGGGGCAGTGAAAAACTGTTTTTT
CDR3: CAWSAGTGGSEKLFF
size: -
D: TRBD1
V: TRBV30
J: TRBJ1-4

DNA: TGTGCCAGCAGTTTAATTCGGGAGGGCACTGAAGCTTTCTTT
CDR3: CASSLIREGTEAFF
size: few
D: -
V: TRBV28
J: TRBJ1-1

DNA: -
CDR3: CASSFGPGGNQPQHF
size: -
D: -
V: TRBV5-5
J: TRBJ1-5

DNA: TGTGCCAGCAGCGTTGGTCCCACAGAAAATCAGCCCCAGCATTTT
CDR3: CASSVGPTENQPQHF
size: -
D: -
V: TRBV9
J: TRBJ1-5

DNA: TGTGCCAGCAGCTACTCTAGCGGGGGGGTAGAGACCCAGTACTTC
CDR3: CASSYSSGGVETQYF
size: -
D: TRBD2
V: TRBV7-3
J: TRBJ2-5

DNA: TGTGCCAGCAGTTCCGGGACAGTCCGCTCCAATGAGCAGTTCTTC
CDR3: CASSSGTVRSNEQFF
size: -
D: TRBD1
V: TRBV6-5
J: TRBJ2-1

DNA: TGCGCCAGCAGAACCGGGACATCGGTCAACAATGAGCAGTTCTTC
CDR3: CASRTGTSVNNEQFF
size: -
D: -
V: TRBV5-1
J: TRBJ2-1

DNA: TGTGCCAGCAGTGAGGGGACAGGGGCTGGCTACACCTTC
CDR3: CASSEGTGAGYTF
size: -
D: TRBD1
V: TRBV6-1
J: TRBJ1-2

DNA: TGTGCCAGCAGCCCCGGACTCAACAATGAGCAGTTCTTC
CDR3: CASSPGLNNEQFF
size: -
D: -
V: TRBV14
J: TRBJ2-1

DNA: TGTGCCAGCAGCCCGACAGGGGACGGGTACAATGAGCAGTTCTTC
CDR3: CASSPTGDGYNEQFF
size: -
D: TRBD1
V: TRBV11-1
J: TRBJ2-1

DNA: TGTGCCAGCAGTGTAGTATACGACTCCTACGAGCAGTACTTC
CDR3: CASSVVYDSYEQYF
size: -
D: -
V: TRBV6-1
J: TRBJ2-7

DNA: TGTGCCAGCAGTAGACAGGCTGGGCAGCCCCAGCATTTT
CDR3: CASSRQAGQPQHF
size: -
D: -
V: TRBV2
J: TRBJ1-5

DNA: TGTGCCAGCAGTAATGTTGCGTTCGGGGAGCTGTTTTTT
CDR3: CASSNVAFGELFF
size: -
D: -
V: TRBV27
J: TRBJ2-2

DNA: TGTGCCAGTAACCCTCTCGCCGGGGGAGGTGAAGCTTTCTTT
CDR3: CASNPLAGGGEAFF
size: -
D: -
V: TRBV19
J: TRBJ1-1

DNA: TGTGCCAGCAGCCGGACAGGGCAAGAGACCCAGTACTTC
CDR3: CASSRTGQETQYF
size: once
D: TRBD1
V: TRBV5-4
J: TRBJ2-5

DNA: TGTGCCAGCAGCATACTAGCGGGACCAGCCGAAGAGCAGTTCTTC
CDR3: CASSILAGPAEEQFF
size: -
D: TRBD2
V: TRBV7-9
J: TRBJ2-1

DNA: TGTGCCAGCAGCTTCCCCGGGGGGACCGAGCAGTACTTC
CDR3: CASSFPGGTEQYF
size: -
D: TRBD2
V: TRBV5-4
J: TRBJ2-7

DNA: TGTGCCAGCAGCCCAAGAACAGGGGGAAAAACAGATACGCAGTATTTT
CDR3: CASSPRTGGKTDTQYF
size: few
D: TRBD1
V: TRBV7-9
J: TRBJ2-3

DNA: TGTGCCAGCAGTTACTCGTTAGGCAGGGGCAATCAGCCCCAGCATTTT
CDR3: CASSYSLGRGNQPQHF
size: -
D: -
V: TRBV6-5
J: TRBJ1-5

DNA: TGTGCCAGCAGCTTAGCGAACCAAGTCCGACAGGGAGGAGAGACCCAGTACTTC
CDR3: CASSLANQVRQGGETQYF
size: -
D: -
V: TRBV7-2
J: TRBJ2-5

DNA: TGTGCCAGCAGCTTCGCTGCGAACAATGAGCAGTTCTTC
CDR3: CASSFAANNEQFF
size: -
D: -
V: TRBV7-3
J: TRBJ2-1

DNA: TGTGCCAGCAGCCGAGGGGGACTAGCGGACGGTAGCCTTCAGTACTTC
CDR3: CASSRGGLADGSLQYF
size: -
D: TRBD2
V: TRBV4-2
J: TRBJ2-4

DNA: TGTGCCAGCAACCCGGGGGGGACTAACTATGGCTACACCTTC
CDR3: CASNPGGTNYGYTF
size: -
D: -
V: TRBV7-8
J: TRBJ1-2

DNA: TGTGCCAGCGGGGGAGGCCGTAAGTTCTTC
CDR3: CASGGGRKFF
size: -
D: -
V: TRBV2
J: TRBJ2-1

DNA: TGTGCCAGCAGCCAGGGCACAGGGGGCTTTGGGGTCTACGAGCAGTACTTC
CDR3: CASSQGTGGFGVYEQYF
size: -
D: TRBD1
V: TRBV5-5
J: TRBJ2-7

DNA: TGTGCCAGCAGCTTAGCTGGGACGAGGAATCAGCCCCAGCATTTT
CDR3: CASSLAGTRNQPQHF
size: -
D: -
V: TRBV7-9
J: TRBJ1-5

DNA: TGCGCCAGCAGCCATAAGATATTGGGAGATACGCAGTATTTT
CDR3: CASSHKILGDTQYF
size: -
D: -
V: TRBV4-1
J: TRBJ2-3